This entry concerns a single T cell receptor (beta chain). Antigen unknown. From germline, CDR1 is SGHRS and CDR2 YFSETQ. CDR3 length: 15 amino acids. Trimming cost V 0 bases and J 0 bases, with 6 bases left between them. Clones were sequenced by immunoSEQ multiplex PCR, and TCRdb holds only the in-frame ones, with some missing. The sample has about 54,000 clones, around 80% seen once; the top ten hold around 4.5%. The data stem from a study of OX40 agonist ivuxolimab in advanced cancers. Study summary: Ivuxolimab, which is an agonistic anti-OX40 (CD134) antibody, was administered to the patients. Among those enrolled, mean age was 60 years (range about 23 to 85) and approximately 83% were male. A partial response was reached by three patients: one with hepatocellular carcinoma and two with cutaneous melanoma. Study-level findings and limits: Part of the nonresponder group also had normalized T-cell clonal expansion that was low.

The starting material was CD4+ or CD8+ T cells sorted from blood, obtained in a trial of the OX40 agonist ivuxolimab. This chain joins TRBV5-1 and TRBJ1-4; D remains ambiguous. The TCR originated in an adult with an advanced solid tumor such as melanoma, head and neck, liver or kidney cancer. CDR3 region: CASSLAAATNEKLFF. The CDR3 coding sequence is TGCGCCAGCAGCTTGGCGGCAGCAACTAATGAAAAACTGTTTTTT.